This entry features one T cell receptor (beta chain) sequence. Its antigen is undetermined. TCRdb's table, derived via immunoSEQ multiplex PCR, lists solely in-frame clones and lacks some. This sample has about 97,000 clones, with just under 95% found just once. The data stem from a study of cytomegalovirus exposure and HLA in healthy donors. Study details: The 666 first-cohort repertoires shared a platform with the 130 or so validation repertoires, as reported in a later analysis.

Study-wide findings and caveats: Clusters of TCRs from the first cohort tended to co-occur in the roughly 120 validation repertoires (as a later analysis found).

V gave up 0 bases and J gave up 4 bases; unmatched junction bases: 9. The CDR3 contains 17 residues. Germline V gives CDR1 MGHRA, CDR2 YSYEKL. Sequences were obtained from PBMCs. The rearrangement links TRBV4-1 to TRBJ2-5; 9 bases map to TRBD2. The source is a woman younger than 30 in good health and CMV-seronegative. CDR3 nucleotide sequence: TGCGCCAGCAGCCAAGATCGACGAGCGGGGGGTTCAGAGACCCAGTACTTC. This codes for CASSQDRRAGGSETQYF.